This passage covers 8 T cell receptor beta chains from one sample sequenced in a study of CXCR3-negative and CXCR3-positive naive CD8 T cells. Study results and limitations: When CXCR3-positive naive cells were set against CXCR3-negative naive cells, the former had more hydrophobic TRB CDR3s.

Through 5' RACE with UMI labels, the TRB cDNA libraries were prepared. One entry per CDR3 protein, without DNA, is what TCRdb gives after re-calling the 5' RACE reads. The sample data list around 60,000 distinct CDR3 sequences. These receptors' targets are unknown. The sequencing sample was made of naive CXCR3+ CD8+ T cells from blood. Indicated subset: CD45RO-CCR7+CD27+CD95- naive CD8+ T cells expressing CXCR3 (TNR3+). These receptor sequences come from a human donor in good health. Some clones in this sample may be carry-over from other donors' samples.

The rearrangement links TRBV19 to TRBJ1-1. CDR1 and CDR2 (germline): LNHDA, SQIVND (reference sequence). The CDR3 has 11 residues. The CDR3 region is CASSIGTEAFF. Together with reference TRBV19 and TRBJ1-1, the CDR3 gives the full variable domain: DGGITQSPKYLFRKEGQNVTLSCEQNLNHDAMYWYRQDPGQGLRLIYYSQIVNDFQKGDIAEGYSVSREKKESFPLTVTSAQKNPTAFYLCASSIGTEAFFGQGTRLTVV.

CDR3 sequence reads: CASSPLEGPLGELGTEAFF. V and J are TRBV6-2 or TRBV6-3 and TRBJ1-1. Germline CDR1 is MNHEY and CDR2 is SVGEGT. This CDR3 contains 19 residues.

V is TRBV4-3 and J is TRBJ2-3; there is no DNA to check the TCRdb D call of TRBD1. The CDR3 is 15 residues long. Germline CDR1 and CDR2: LGHNA and YSLEER. This CDR3 is CASSQDTGTVDTQYF.

V and J are TRBV7-6 and TRBJ1-1; lacking DNA, the TRBD1 call made by TCRdb goes unchecked. Looked up from germline, CDR1 is SGHVS and CDR2 is FNYEAQ. This CDR3 has 13 residues. The CDR3 reads CASSSQGNTEAFF.

The chain carries TRBV28 and TRBJ2-7. The CDR3 covers 12 residues. Germline V CDR1 and CDR2: MDHEN, SYDVKM. This CDR3 is CASGLRPYEQYF.

The chain employs TRBV6-4 and TRBJ2-1; TCRdb's assignment of TRBD2 cannot be checked, as there is no DNA. Germline V CDR1 and CDR2: MRHNA, SNTAGT. This CDR3 spans 16 amino acids. CDR3 protein: CASSDSTSGGADEQFF.

The J gene is TRBJ2-7, the V gene TRBV7-2; the TCRdb call, TRBD2, lacks DNA for checking. Germline-derived CDR1 and CDR2 are SGHTA and FQGNSA. CDR3 length equals 13 residues. The chain's CDR3 is CASSLTEGREQYF. Full variable domain (remainder filled in from reference TRBV7-2 and TRBJ2-7): GAGVSQSPSNKVTEKGKDVELRCDPISGHTALYWYRQSLGQGLEFLIYFQGNSAPDKSGLPSDRFSAERTGGSVSTLTIQRTQQEDSAVYLCASSLTEGREQYFGPGTRLTVT.

V gene TRBV11-2 combines with J gene TRBJ2-2; absent DNA, TCRdb's TRBD1 call cannot be checked. This CDR3 is built from 12 residues. The V gene's germline CDR1 is SGHAT and CDR2 FQNNGV. CDR3 in amino acids: CASGDGTGELFF.